The 4 T cell receptor beta chains listed next were all sequenced from one sample in a study of beta chain features in type 1 diabetes. Investigators reverse transcribed all isolated RNA, so they sequenced expressed TCRB transcripts. Sequencing used immunoSEQ multiplex PCR; TCRdb keeps in-frame clones, though not all of them. This table has some 150,000 clones, around 10% appearing once. Sequenced sample: central memory CD4+ T cells from blood. These receptors came from a man younger than 30 in good health.

This clone was counted between two and nine times. This chain uses TRBV14 with TRBJ2-2, with 9 bases matching TRBD1. The CDR3 is 16 amino acids. Losses at the gene ends were 2 bases for V and 7 bases for J; bases not matched to a gene: 8. In germline, CDR1 is SGHDN, CDR2 FVKESK. The CDR3 DNA reads TGTGCCAGCAGCCAAATGGGGACAGGGTTGGTCGGGGAGCTGTTTTTT. Protein sequence: CASSQMGTGLVGELFF.

The rearrangement links TRBV4-3 to TRBJ1-1, with D maybe TRBD1 (6 bases). In germline, CDR1 is LGHNA, CDR2 YSLEER. The CDR3 totals 15 residues. Trimming left V 1 base short and J 5 bases short, with 14 bases between. CDR3 nucleotide sequence: TGCGCCAGCAGCCAAGTTCAGGGGCTGGGAACTGAAGCTTTCTTT. Residues: CASSQVQGLGTEAFF.

The chain uses TRBV6-6 and TRBJ2-5; D not certain. Gene TRBJ2-7 matches the end of the DNA better, so the J call may be wrong. Germline V CDR1 and CDR2: MNHNY, SVGAGI (reference sequence). The length of the CDR3 is 13 residues. In DNA form, the CDR3 reads TGTGCCAGCAGTTCCCAAGGTTTCTACGAGCAGTACTTC. As protein: CASSSQGFYEQYF.

The chain employs TRBV18 and TRBJ1-2, with TRBD1 matching over 7 bases. This CDR3 is built from 15 residues. The germline V gene encodes CDR1 KGHSH and CDR2 LQKENI. V lost 3 bases, J lost 7 bases, and 11 bases stayed unmatched. The CDR3 DNA is TGTGCCAGCTCACCTCCCGGACAGGTGGCGCCTGGCTACACCTTC. Translated, it gives CASSPPGQVAPGYTF.